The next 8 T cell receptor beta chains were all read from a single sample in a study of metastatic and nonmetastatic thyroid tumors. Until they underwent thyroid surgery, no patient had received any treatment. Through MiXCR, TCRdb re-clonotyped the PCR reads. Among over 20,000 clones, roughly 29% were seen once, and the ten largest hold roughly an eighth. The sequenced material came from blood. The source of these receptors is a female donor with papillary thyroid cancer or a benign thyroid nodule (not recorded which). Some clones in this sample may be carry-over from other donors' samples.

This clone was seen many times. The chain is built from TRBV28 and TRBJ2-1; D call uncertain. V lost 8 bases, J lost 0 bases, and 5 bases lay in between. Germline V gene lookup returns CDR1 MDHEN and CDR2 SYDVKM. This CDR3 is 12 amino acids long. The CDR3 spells CASPSSYNEQFF. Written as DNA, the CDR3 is TGTGCCAGCCCCAGCTCCTACAATGAGCAGTTCTTC.

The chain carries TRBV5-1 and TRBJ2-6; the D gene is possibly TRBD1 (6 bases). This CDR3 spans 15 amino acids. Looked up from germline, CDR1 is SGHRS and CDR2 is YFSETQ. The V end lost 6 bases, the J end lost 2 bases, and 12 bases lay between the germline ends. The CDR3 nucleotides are TGCGCCAGCAACACTGGGGACACTGGGGCCAACGTCCTGACTTTC. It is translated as CASNTGDTGANVLTF.

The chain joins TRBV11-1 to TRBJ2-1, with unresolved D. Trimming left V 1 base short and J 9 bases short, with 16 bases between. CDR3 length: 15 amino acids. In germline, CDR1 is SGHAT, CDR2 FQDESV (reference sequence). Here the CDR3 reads CASSLDYRPPSEQFF. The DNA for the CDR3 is TGTGCCAGCAGCTTAGACTATCGCCCCCCCTCTGAGCAGTTCTTC.

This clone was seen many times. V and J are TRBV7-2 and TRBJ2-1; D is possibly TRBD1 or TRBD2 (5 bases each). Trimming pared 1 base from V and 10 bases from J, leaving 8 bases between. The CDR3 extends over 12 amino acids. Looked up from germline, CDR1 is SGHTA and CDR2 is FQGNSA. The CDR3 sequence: CASSLVGGEQFF. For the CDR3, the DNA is TGTGCCAGCAGCTTAGTTGGGGGAGAGCAGTTCTTC.

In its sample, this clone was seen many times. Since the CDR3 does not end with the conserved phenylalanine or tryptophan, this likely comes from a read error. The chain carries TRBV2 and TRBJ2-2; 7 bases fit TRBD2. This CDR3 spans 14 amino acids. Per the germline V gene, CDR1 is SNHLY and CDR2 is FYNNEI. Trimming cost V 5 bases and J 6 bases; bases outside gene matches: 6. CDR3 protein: CASSRDYNAGELFS. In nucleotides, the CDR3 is TGTGCCAGCAGTCGGGACTACAACGCCGGGGAGCTGTTTTCT.

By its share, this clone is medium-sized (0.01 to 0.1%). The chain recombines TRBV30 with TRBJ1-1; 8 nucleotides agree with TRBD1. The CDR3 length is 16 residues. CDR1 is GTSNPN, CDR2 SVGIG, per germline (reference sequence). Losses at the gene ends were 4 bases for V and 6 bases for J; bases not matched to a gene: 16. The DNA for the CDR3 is TGTGCCTGGATTCCCAACAGGGGGTGGATTTACTCTGAAGCTTTCTTT. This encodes CAWIPNRGWIYSEAFF.

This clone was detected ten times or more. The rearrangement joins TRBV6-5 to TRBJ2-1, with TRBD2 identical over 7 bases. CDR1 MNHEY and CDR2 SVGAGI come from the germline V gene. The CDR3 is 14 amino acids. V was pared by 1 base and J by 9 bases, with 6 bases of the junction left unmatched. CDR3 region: CASSYLRELSEQFF. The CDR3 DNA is TGTGCCAGCAGTTACTTGCGGGAGTTGAGTGAGCAGTTCTTC.

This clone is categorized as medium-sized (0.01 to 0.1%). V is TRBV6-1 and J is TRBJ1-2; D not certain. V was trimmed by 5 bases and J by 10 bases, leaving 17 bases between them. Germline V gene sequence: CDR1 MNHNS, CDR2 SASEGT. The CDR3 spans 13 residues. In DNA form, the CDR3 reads TGTGCCAGCAGTTCAGGTTTAGGTGGTACCTACACCTTC. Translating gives CASSSGLGGTYTF.